This TCR beta chain originates from a study of somatic mutations in cytotoxic T cells in rheumatoid arthritis. Study observations and caveats: Healthy controls did not share the age-linked increase in CD8+ clonality seen in rheumatoid arthritis patients. Nobody knew which antigens the expanded CD8+ clones targeted.

A word on this clone: Antigen specificity is unknown.

The CDR3 has 13 residues. CDR1 is MDHEN, CDR2 SYDVKM, per germline. Trimming pared 6 bases from V and 0 bases from J, leaving 9 bases between. Profiling relied on immunoSEQ multiplex PCR, and the TCRdb table lists in-frame clones only, not all of them. The sample includes about 36,000 clones, more than 80% of them seen just once. The sequence derives from a man aged 35 to 55 in good health. Sequencing input: CD8+ T cells sorted from blood. This chain uses TRBV28 with TRBJ2-7; no clear D. The CDR3 is CASRWVSSYEQYF. The CDR3 region has the DNA TGTGCCAGCAGGTGGGTCAGCTCCTACGAGCAGTACTTC.